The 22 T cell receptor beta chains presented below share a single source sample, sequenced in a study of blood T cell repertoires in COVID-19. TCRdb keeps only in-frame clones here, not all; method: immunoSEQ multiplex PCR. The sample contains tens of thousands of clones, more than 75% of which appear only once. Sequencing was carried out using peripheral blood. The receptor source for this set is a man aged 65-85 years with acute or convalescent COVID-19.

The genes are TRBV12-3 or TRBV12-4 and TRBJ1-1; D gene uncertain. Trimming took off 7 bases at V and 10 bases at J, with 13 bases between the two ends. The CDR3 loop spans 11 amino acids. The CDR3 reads CASTEGQPAFF. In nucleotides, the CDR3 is TGTGCCAGCACCGAGGGCCAGCCAGCTTTCTTT.

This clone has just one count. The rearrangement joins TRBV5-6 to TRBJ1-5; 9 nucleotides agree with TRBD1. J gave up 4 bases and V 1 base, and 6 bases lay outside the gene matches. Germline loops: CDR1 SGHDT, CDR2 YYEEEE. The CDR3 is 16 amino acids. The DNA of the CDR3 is TGTGCCAGCAGCTTGTTGCGGGACAGGGTAAATCAGCCCCAGCATTTT. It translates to CASSLLRDRVNQPQHF.

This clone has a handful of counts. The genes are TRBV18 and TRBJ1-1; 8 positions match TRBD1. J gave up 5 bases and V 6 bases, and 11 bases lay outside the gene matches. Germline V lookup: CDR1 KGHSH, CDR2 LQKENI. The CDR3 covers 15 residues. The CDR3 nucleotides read TGTGCCAGCTCGCAGGAGACAGGGGAGATGACTGAAGCTTTCTTT. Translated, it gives CASSQETGEMTEAFF.

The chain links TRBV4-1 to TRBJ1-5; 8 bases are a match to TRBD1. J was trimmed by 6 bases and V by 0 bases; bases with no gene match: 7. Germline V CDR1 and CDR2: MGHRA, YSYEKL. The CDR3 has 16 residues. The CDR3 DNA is TGCGCCAGCAGCCAAGACGTCCAGGGGGCGGTTCAGCCCCAGCATTTT. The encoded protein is CASSQDVQGAVQPQHF.

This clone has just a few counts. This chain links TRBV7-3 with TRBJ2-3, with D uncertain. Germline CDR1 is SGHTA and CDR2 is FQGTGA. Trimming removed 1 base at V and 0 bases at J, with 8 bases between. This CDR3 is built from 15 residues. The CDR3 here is CASSLMYGSTDTQYF. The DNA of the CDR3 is TGTGCCAGCAGCTTAATGTACGGTAGCACAGATACGCAGTATTTT.

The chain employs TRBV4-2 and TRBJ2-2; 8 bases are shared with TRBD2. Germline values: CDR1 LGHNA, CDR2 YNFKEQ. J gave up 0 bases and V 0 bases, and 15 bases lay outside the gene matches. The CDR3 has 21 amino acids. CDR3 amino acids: CASSQDLSRSLAGANTGELFF. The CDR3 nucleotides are TGTGCCAGCAGCCAAGATCTATCGCGGTCTCTAGCGGGTGCGAACACCGGGGAGCTGTTTTTT.

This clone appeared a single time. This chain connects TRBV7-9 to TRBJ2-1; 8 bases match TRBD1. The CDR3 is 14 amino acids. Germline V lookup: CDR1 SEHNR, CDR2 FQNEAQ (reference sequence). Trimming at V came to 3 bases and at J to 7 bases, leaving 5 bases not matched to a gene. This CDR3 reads CASSFQGAWNEQFF. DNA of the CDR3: TGTGCCAGCAGCTTCCAGGGGGCGTGGAATGAGCAGTTCTTC.

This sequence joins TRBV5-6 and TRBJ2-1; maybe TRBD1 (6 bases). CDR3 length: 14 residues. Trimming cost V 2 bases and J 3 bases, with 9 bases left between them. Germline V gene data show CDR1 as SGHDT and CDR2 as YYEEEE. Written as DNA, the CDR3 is TGTGCCAGCAGCTTAGGACAGTACTACAATGAGCAGTTCTTC. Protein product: CASSLGQYYNEQFF.

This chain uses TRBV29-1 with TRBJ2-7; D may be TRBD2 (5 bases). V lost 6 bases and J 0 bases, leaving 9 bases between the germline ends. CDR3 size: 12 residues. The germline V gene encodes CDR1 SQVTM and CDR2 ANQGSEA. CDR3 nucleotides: TGCAGCGTAGCGGACGACTCCTACGAGCAGTACTTC. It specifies CSVADDSYEQYF.

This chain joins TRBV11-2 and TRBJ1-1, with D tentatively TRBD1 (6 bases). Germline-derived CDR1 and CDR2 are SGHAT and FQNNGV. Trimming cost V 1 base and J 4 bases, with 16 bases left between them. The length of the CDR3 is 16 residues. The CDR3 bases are TGTGCCAGCAGCTTAGTTCGCGGGGGCGTGGGCACTGAAGCTTTCTTT. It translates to CASSLVRGGVGTEAFF.

The CDR3 spells CASSQDRRGGTDTQYF. CDR3 sequence (DNA): TGTGCCAGCAGCCAAGATCGAAGGGGGGGAACAGATACGCAGTATTTT. The J gene is TRBJ2-3, the V gene TRBV3-1 (or the pseudogene TRBV3-2), with D maybe TRBD2 (7 bases). The CDR3 has 16 residues. The V gene's germline CDR1 is LGHDT and CDR2 YNNKEL (reference sequence). V was trimmed by 0 bases and J by 3 bases, leaving 13 bases between them.

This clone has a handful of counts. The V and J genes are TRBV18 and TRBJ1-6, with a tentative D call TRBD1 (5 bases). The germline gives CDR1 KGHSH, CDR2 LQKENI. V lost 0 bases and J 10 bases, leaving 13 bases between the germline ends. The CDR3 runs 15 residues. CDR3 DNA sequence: TGTGCCAGCTCACCACCGCGGCAGGGTGGCTCACCCCTCCACTTT. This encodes CASSPPRQGGSPLHF.

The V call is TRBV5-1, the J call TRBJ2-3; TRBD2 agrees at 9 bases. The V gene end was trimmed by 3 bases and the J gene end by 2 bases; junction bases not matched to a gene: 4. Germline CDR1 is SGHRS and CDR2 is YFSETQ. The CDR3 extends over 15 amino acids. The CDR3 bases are TGCGCCAGCAGCTCCGGGACTAGCAACACAGATACGCAGTATTTT. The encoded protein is CASSSGTSNTDTQYF.

This CDR3 is CASSFRGESNQPQHF. The CDR3 coding sequence is TGTGCCAGCAGTTTCCGGGGGGAGAGCAATCAGCCCCAGCATTTT. The chain couples TRBV6-5 to TRBJ1-5; perhaps TRBD1 as D (5 bases). Trimming stripped 4 bases from V and 1 base from J, with 11 bases between. CDR3 length equals 15 residues. Germline V gene sequence: CDR1 MNHEY, CDR2 SVGAGI.

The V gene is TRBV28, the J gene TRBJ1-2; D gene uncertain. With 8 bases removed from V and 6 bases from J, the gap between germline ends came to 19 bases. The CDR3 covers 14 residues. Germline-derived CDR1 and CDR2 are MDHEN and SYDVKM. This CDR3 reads CASYSAPGENGYTF. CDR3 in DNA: TGTGCCAGCTATTCGGCCCCCGGGGAGAATGGCTACACCTTC.

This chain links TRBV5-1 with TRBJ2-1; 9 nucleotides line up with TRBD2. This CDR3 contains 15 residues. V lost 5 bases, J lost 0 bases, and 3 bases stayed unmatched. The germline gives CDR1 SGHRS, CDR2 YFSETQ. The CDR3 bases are TGCGCCAGCAGTAGGCGGGGGGGCTCCTACAATGAGCAGTTCTTC. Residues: CASSRRGGSYNEQFF.

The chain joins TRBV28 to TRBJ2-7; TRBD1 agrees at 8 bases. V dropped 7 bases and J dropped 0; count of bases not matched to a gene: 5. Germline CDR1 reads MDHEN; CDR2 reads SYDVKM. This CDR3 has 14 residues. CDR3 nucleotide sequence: TGTGCCAGCACCATTGACAGGGGCTCCTACGAGCAGTACTTC. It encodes CASTIDRGSYEQYF.

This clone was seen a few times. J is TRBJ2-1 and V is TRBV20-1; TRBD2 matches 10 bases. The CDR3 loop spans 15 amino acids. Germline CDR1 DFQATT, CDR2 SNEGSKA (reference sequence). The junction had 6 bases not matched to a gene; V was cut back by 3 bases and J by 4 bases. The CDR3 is CSASPGLAEYNEQFF. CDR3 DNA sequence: TGCAGTGCTAGTCCCGGACTAGCGGAGTACAATGAGCAGTTCTTC.

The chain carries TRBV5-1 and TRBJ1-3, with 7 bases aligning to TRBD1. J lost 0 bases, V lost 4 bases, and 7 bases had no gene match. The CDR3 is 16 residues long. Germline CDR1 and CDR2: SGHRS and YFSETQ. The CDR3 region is CASSPGQVGSGNTIYF. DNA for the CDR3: TGCGCCAGCAGCCCCGGACAGGTTGGCTCTGGAAACACCATATATTTT.

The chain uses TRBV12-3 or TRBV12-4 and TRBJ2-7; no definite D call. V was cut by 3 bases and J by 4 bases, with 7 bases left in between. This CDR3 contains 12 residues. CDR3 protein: CASSLKRYEQYF. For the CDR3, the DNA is TGTGCCAGCAGTTTGAAGCGATACGAGCAGTACTTC.

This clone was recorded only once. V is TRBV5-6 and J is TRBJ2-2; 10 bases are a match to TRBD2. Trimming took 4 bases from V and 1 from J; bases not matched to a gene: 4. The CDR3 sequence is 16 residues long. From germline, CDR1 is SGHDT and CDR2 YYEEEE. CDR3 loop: CASSRRTSGNTGELFF. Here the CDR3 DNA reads TGTGCCAGCAGCCGTAGGACTAGCGGGAACACCGGGGAGCTGTTTTTT.

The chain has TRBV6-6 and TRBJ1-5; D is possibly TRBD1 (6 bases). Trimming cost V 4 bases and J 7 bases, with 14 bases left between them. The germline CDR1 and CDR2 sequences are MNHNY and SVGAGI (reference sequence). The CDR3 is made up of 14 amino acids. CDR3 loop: CASSSAGVGQPQHF. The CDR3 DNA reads TGTGCCAGCAGTTCCGCAGGGGTTGGCCAGCCCCAGCATTTT.